Listed below are T cell receptor beta chains from one sample, sequenced in a study of blood T cell repertoires in COVID-19. Generated by immunoSEQ multiplex PCR, the TCRdb table keeps only in-frame clones and is missing some. Altogether approximately 160,000 clones are present, 85% to 90% being singletons, with the ten largest covering under 5%. Material: peripheral blood. The receptors derive from an older woman with acute or convalescent COVID-19. Each CDR3 is given with its conserved first and last residue. The D gene is left open where the match is weak. Only part of the rows carry a size: once, few, many, or a class if the clone is expanded.

>TRBJ2-7|TRBV3-1/TRBV3-2|-|TRBD2
TGTGCCAGCAGCCCGCGACTAGCGGGAGATTCAAGCGAGCAGTACTTC
CASSPRLAGDSSEQYF
>TRBJ1-2|TRBV7-9|once|TRBD1
TGTGCCAGCAGCTTAGAGGGGACAGGGGTTGGCTACACCTTC
CASSLEGTGVGYTF
>TRBJ2-7|TRBV4-3|once|-
TGCGCCAGCAGCCAAGTCCGCGGGCGGTCCTACGAGCAGTACTTC
CASSQVRGRSYEQYF
>TRBJ2-5|TRBV5-5|-|-
TGTGCCAGCAGCTTGGAACCCCGGCGGTTGGAGACCCAGTACTTC
CASSLEPRRLETQYF
>TRBJ2-1|TRBV7-2|-|TRBD1
TGTGCCAGCAGCATCGACAGGGGTTCCTACAATGAGCAGTTCTTC
CASSIDRGSYNEQFF
>TRBJ2-5|TRBV6-2/TRBV6-3|-|-
TGTGCCAGCAGTTCGGTACAAGAGACCCAGTACTTC
CASSSVQETQYF
>TRBJ1-4|TRBV6-5|once|-
TGTGCCAGCAGTACTAGACAGCGACTAGCCGAAAAACTGTTTTTT
CASSTRQRLAEKLFF
>TRBJ2-2|TRBV12-3/TRBV12-4|-|-
TGTGCCAGCAGTTTTCAGGGCCCCGGGGAGCTGTTTTTT
CASSFQGPGELFF
>TRBJ2-2|TRBV11-2|-|-
TGTGCCAGCAGCTTAGATGGACTGAAGACCGGGGAGCTGTTTTTT
CASSLDGLKTGELFF
>TRBJ1-4|TRBV6-6|-|-
TGTGCCAGCAGCCTGCTGGGAGGAACTAATGAAAAACTGTTTTTT
CASSLLGGTNEKLFF
>TRBJ2-7|TRBV10-3|-|TRBD2
TGTGCCATCAGTGACCCTAGCGGGAGGGCCTGGGAGCAGTACTTC
CAISDPSGRAWEQYF
>TRBJ1-5|TRBV5-6|-|-
TGTGCCAGCAGCTTACAGGATCAGCCCCAGCATTTT
CASSLQDQPQHF
>TRBJ1-1|TRBV6-2/TRBV6-3|-|-
TGTGCCAGCAGTTCCCGCGGGGCTAAGTCTGAAGCTTTCTTT
CASSSRGAKSEAFF
>TRBJ1-2|TRBV14|once|-
TGTGCCAGCAGCCTGAACAGGGATGGCTACACCTTC
CASSLNRDGYTF
>TRBJ2-2|TRBV6-6|-|TRBD1
TGTGCCAACCGCCGGGACAGGGGATCCGGGGAGCTGTTTTTT
CANRRDRGSGELFF
>TRBJ2-3|TRBV11-2|-|TRBD2
TGTGCCTCAGGTCGGGGGGGACTCTCTAGCACAGATACGCAGTATTTT
CASGRGGLSSTDTQYF
>TRBJ1-6|TRBV5-6|-|TRBD1
TGTGCCAGCAGCCGACAGGGGTGGGATTCACCCCTCCACTTT
CASSRQGWDSPLHF
>TRBJ1-1|TRBV19|-|TRBD1
TGTGCCAGTAGTTCCTGGACAGGGGACACTGAAGCTTTCTTT
CASSSWTGDTEAFF
>TRBJ2-7|TRBV19|-|TRBD2
TGTGCCAGTGACTCCGGGACTAGCTCCTACGAGCAGTACTTC
CASDSGTSSYEQYF
>TRBJ2-7|TRBV10-1|-|-
TGCGCCAGCAGTGAGTTCCGGGGTGGTAGAGAGTACTTC
CASSEFRGGREYF
>TRBJ2-5|TRBV7-2|-|-
TGTGCCAGCAGCTTAACGCTGACCGTGGGACTTATACAAGAGACCCAGTACTTC
CASSLTLTVGLIQETQYF
>TRBJ2-1|TRBV30|-|TRBD2
TGTGCCTGGAGTGTACTTCGGACTAGCGGGGGGAAATCCTACAATGAGCAGTTCTTC
CAWSVLRTSGGKSYNEQFF
>TRBJ2-7|TRBV6-5|-|TRBD1
TGTGCCAGCAGTTACCGACGACAGGGGGCAGGGGAGCAGTACTTC
CASSYRRQGAGEQYF
>TRBJ2-3|TRBV11-3|once|TRBD2
TGTGCCAGCAGCTCCGGGGAGGGCCTGAGAGATACGCAGTATTTT
CASSSGEGLRDTQYF
>TRBJ1-5|TRBV2|-|TRBD1
TGTGCCAGCAGGGGGGACAGTAGCAATCAGCCCCAGCATTTT
CASRGDSSNQPQHF
>TRBJ1-5|TRBV5-6|-|-
TGTGCCAGCAGCTGGTCTAAACGAGGAAATAGCAATCAGCCCCAGCATTTT
CASSWSKRGNSNQPQHF
>TRBJ2-1|TRBV11-2|-|TRBD1
TGTGCCAGCAGCTCGCCGGGACAGTACTACAATGAGCAGTTCTTC
CASSSPGQYYNEQFF
>TRBJ1-3|TRBV6-5|-|-
TGTGCCAGTGAAAGGGGTCTGGGCGGAAACACCATATATTTT
CASERGLGGNTIYF
>TRBJ1-6|TRBV5-8|few|-
TGTGCCAGCAGAATGGCGGGGTCTCGAGGATCACCCCTCCACTTT
CASRMAGSRGSPLHF
>TRBJ1-5|TRBV30|-|TRBD1
TGTGCCTGGAGCCGACAGGGTGGCAATCAGCCCCAGCATTTT
CAWSRQGGNQPQHF
>TRBJ2-1|TRBV14|-|TRBD2
TGTGCCAGCAGCCAAGCGGGGGGACTAGCGGGAGTGACCTACAATGAGCAGTTCTTC
CASSQAGGLAGVTYNEQFF
>TRBJ1-5|TRBV9|-|TRBD1
TGTGCCAGCAGCGTAGGCCTGGACAGGGGGCAGCCCCAGCATTTT
CASSVGLDRGQPQHF
>TRBJ2-7|TRBV18|-|-
TGTGCCAGCTCACCAGCAGGAGGCGAACAGTACTTC
CASSPAGGEQYF
>TRBJ2-7|TRBV11-2|-|-
TGTGCCAGCAGCTTAGATCCGTCCTACGAGCAGTACTTC
CASSLDPSYEQYF
>TRBJ2-2|TRBV4-1|-|TRBD1
TGCGCCAGCAGCCGACGGACAGGCATCTTTCCGAACACCGGGGAGCTGTTTTTT
CASSRRTGIFPNTGELFF
>TRBJ2-1|TRBV4-2|few|-
TGTGCCAGCAGCCATTTTGAGGGGAGGTTTGATGAGCAGTTCTTC
CASSHFEGRFDEQFF
>TRBJ1-1|TRBV7-2|-|-
TGTGCCAGCAGCATACTTAGCGGGGCCGAAGCTTTCTTT
CASSILSGAEAFF
>TRBJ2-7|TRBV6-5|-|-
TGTGCCAGCGCGATACAGGTCTACTACGAGCAGTACTTC
CASAIQVYYEQYF
>TRBJ2-1|TRBV5-6|-|TRBD2
TGTGCCAGCAGCCTGCGGACTAGCGGGAGAAGTGAGCAGTTCTTC
CASSLRTSGRSEQFF
>TRBJ2-2|TRBV6-2/TRBV6-3|-|-
TGTGCCAGCAGTCTAAGGGGGACCGGGGAGCTGTTTTTT
CASSLRGTGELFF